This TCR beta chain was captured in a study of T cell responses to AZD1222 COVID-19 vaccine (TCRdb year 2021). In the study overall: TCR sequencing was performed for 230 to 250 trial participants, of whom around 210 were given two doses of AZD1222 and approximately 25 were given two doses of MenACWY control vaccine. Trial participants were enrolled by age into subgroups of 18-55, 56-69 and 70-plus years, and around 140, 26 and 57 TCR-sequenced participants, respectively, were included in these subgroups.

The CDR3 regions of human TCRbeta chains were analyzed by immunosequencing. Processing in the source paper ran as follows. TCRs in the repertoires were matched against a reference library of SARS-CoV-2-specific TCRs that had been generated with the MIRA antigen-specificity platform. Breadth was defined as the fraction of unique TCRs that were SARS-CoV-2-associated. Depth was defined as the fraction of total T cells that were SARS-CoV-2-associated. Each spike-specific TCR was assigned to its reactive spike region and to a CD4 or CD8 class using the MIRA data. Log10-transformed breadth and depth values were compared by one-way ANOVA with Sidak's multiple comparisons tests. TCRdb stores this immuneACCESS table with in-frame sequences only. Part of the clones is absent; in the studies checked, under half of the shortfall reflects unresolved V genes, and no reason is known for the rest. Clone size and V and J calls were adopted from that table, with D and trimming inferred from the DNA. The sample table shows roughly 120,000 clones, and more than 70% are seen once. The top ten clonotypes cover 17% of the sample.

The sample's time point label, decoded: about 28 days (+/-7) after the second vaccine dose. AZD1222 recipients with second doses at about 4 weeks or about 12 weeks were pooled, because spike-specific TCR depth and breadth did not differ between schedules. The vaccinee samples were drawn from two UK trials, COV001 and COV002, one of which was a single-blind randomized controlled phase 2/3 trial testing AZD1222 (ChAdOx1 nCoV-19) in healthy adults. For TCRbeta chain sequencing, PBMC samples from trial participants were taken at day 0 and at day 28 after the second dose. What the study reported, not specific to this receptor: After two AZD1222 doses, both the breadth and the depth of spike-specific TCRs were significantly higher than at day 0 and than in MenACWY recipients. Epitopes outside the regions mutated in the B.1.351 and B.1.1.7 variants were reportedly recognized by nearly half of the unique spike-specific TCRs. Conclusions about previously exposed vaccinees were limited because only five to seven AZD1222 recipients were SARS-CoV-2 seropositive at baseline. The 56-69-year group was small, and its depth increase did not reach significance, likely because of low power. The whole spike protein was spanned by vaccine-associated CD4 TCRs, and dominant responses were seen in regions 160-218 and 743-854. No day 14 peak-response samples were available, so repertoires were characterized only after the peak T cell response. Most participants were white British and females outnumbered males, and the authors suggested that clonal diversity may have been underestimated.

In the germline V gene, CDR1 corresponds to SGDLS and CDR2 to YYNGEE. The CDR3 has 14 amino acids, counting the end cysteine and phenylalanine. Only the CDR3 DNA is retained, 42 bases long and in frame from the first base. Trimmed from V: 3 bases; trimmed from J: 6 bases; junction bases lacking a gene match: 2. A word on this clone: Its antigen is currently not known. The input lacks base qualities; no much larger clone sits a single base away.

The sequence joins TRBV9 to TRBJ1-6; TRBD1 aligns with 8 central bases. Here the sequenced sample was peripheral blood, taken 28 days after the second AZD1222 dose. This clonotype originated in an adult who received the AZD1222 COVID-19 vaccine. CDR3 sequence: CASSGQGANSPLHF. In nucleotides, the sequence is TGTGCCAGCAGCGGTCAGGGGGCTAATTCACCCCTCCACTTT.